This T cell receptor (beta chain) was identified during a study of vaccination and CD4 T cells after COVID-19. Across the study: The convalescent population consisted of six males and four females, two of whom were of Hispanic ethnicity. General observations from the study: Relatively few convalescent patients were studied; early post-infection timepoints were not included.

The treatment was: roughly 10-day PBMC culture with coronavirus spike peptide pools or control peptides (ViraFEST assay). March to December 2020 was the span of positive PCR dates, which predated US Alpha, Beta and Delta variants. Germline V gives CDR1 MGHRA, CDR2 YSYEKL. The CDR3 covers 15 residues. The V and J ends lost 2 bases and 7 bases respectively, with 15 bases between them. Researchers used the Oncomine TCR Beta short-read assay to sequence DNA from cultured CD4+ T cells. From cultured CD4+ T cells, genomic DNA was extracted. From the PCR reads, TCRdb called clonotypes with MiXCR, one entry per CDR3 protein. The data hold some 15,000 distinct CDR3 sequences, with under 65% observed a single time. As regards this clonotype: Its specificity is unknown.

The specimen was CD4+ T cells from blood, cultured in vitro. The rearrangement uses TRBV4-1 and TRBJ1-5, with D possibly TRBD1 on 6 matching bases. The origin of this receptor is a human donor who had recovered from COVID-19. CDR3 loop: CASSQIGTPLQPQHF. For the CDR3, the DNA is TGCGCCAGCAGCCAAATCGGGACACCTCTCCAGCCCCAGCATTTT.